One and the same sample provided the 12 T cell receptor beta chains below, sequenced in a study of blood T cell repertoires in COVID-19. Libraries were prepared by immunoSEQ multiplex PCR; TCRdb keeps only in-frame clonotypes and omits some of them. In the table there are roughly 280,000 clones, around 90% of which are singletons. Material for sequencing was PBMCs or T cells enriched from blood (not recorded which). Receptors originate from a woman in her fifties or sixties who had recovered from COVID-19.

V and J are TRBV2 and TRBJ2-1; a weak D match, TRBD2 (5 bases). The germline V and J ends were trimmed by 8 bases and 9 bases, with 20 bases remaining between them. Germline V gene sequence: CDR1 SNHLY, CDR2 FYNNEI. The CDR3 has 14 amino acids. This chain's CDR3 is CASLGVADWGEQFF. The DNA of the CDR3 is TGTGCCAGCCTTGGGGTGGCGGACTGGGGTGAGCAGTTCTTC.

V is TRBV28 and J is TRBJ2-5; 10 bases match TRBD1. Looked up from germline, CDR1 is MDHEN and CDR2 is SYDVKM. The CDR3 is made up of 15 amino acids. Germline trimming cut 2 bases from V and 4 bases from J; bases unmatched to any gene: 4. The CDR3 region has the DNA TGTGCCAGCAGTTTAAGACAGGGGGCGCGAGAGACCCAGTACTTC. Translating gives CASSLRQGARETQYF.

There are a few counts of this clone. V and J are TRBV2 and TRBJ2-5; possibly TRBD2 for D (5 bases). The CDR3 loop spans 13 amino acids. The V and J ends lost 8 bases and 4 bases respectively, with 14 bases between them. Germline CDR1 reads SNHLY; CDR2 reads FYNNEI. Written as DNA, the CDR3 is TGTGCCAGCGCTCCGGTTGGGAGAGAGACCCAGTACTTC. This sequence encodes CASAPVGRETQYF.

This chain connects TRBV7-6 to TRBJ1-1, with TRBD1 matching over 9 bases. V shed 4 bases and J 3 bases; nucleotides not matched to a gene: 6. The CDR3 runs to 15 residues. Looked up from germline, CDR1 is SGHVS and CDR2 is FNYEAQ. The CDR3 spells CASSSRTGVDTEAFF. CDR3 in DNA: TGTGCCAGCAGCTCGCGGACAGGGGTTGACACTGAAGCTTTCTTT.

The gene calls are TRBV28 and TRBJ1-2; 7 nucleotides line up with TRBD1. This CDR3 comprises 17 residues. V shed 4 bases and J 2 bases; nucleotides not matched to a gene: 13. Germline values: CDR1 MDHEN, CDR2 SYDVKM. This CDR3 reads CASSYTPGQAWNYGYTF. Here the CDR3 DNA reads TGTGCCAGCAGTTACACCCCCGGACAGGCCTGGAACTATGGCTACACCTTC.

The J gene is TRBJ2-7, the V gene TRBV11-2, with TRBD2 matching 12 bases. Germline trimming cut 5 bases from V and 6 bases from J; bases unmatched to any gene: 5. CDR3 size: 14 residues. The germline CDR1 and CDR2 sequences are SGHAT and FQNNGV. CDR3 nucleotide sequence: TGTGCCAGCAGCAAGACTAGCGGGAGCCCCGAGCAGTACTTC. It translates to CASSKTSGSPEQYF.

The CDR3 reads CASSPRTGQQETQYF. Here the CDR3 DNA reads TGTGCCAGCAGTCCTAGGACAGGGCAGCAAGAGACCCAGTACTTC. This chain connects TRBV28 to TRBJ2-5; 8 nucleotides match TRBD1. V lost 5 bases, J lost 2 bases, and 7 bases stayed unmatched. This CDR3 spans 15 amino acids. CDR1 is MDHEN and CDR2 is SYDVKM in the germline V gene.

The table lists this clone with a few counts. This specimen includes other DNA sequences encoding the same CDR3. The rearrangement links TRBV5-1 to TRBJ2-1; 7 bases map to TRBD2. Unmatched junction bases numbered 6, after V lost 2 bases and J lost 4 bases. The germline V gene encodes CDR1 SGHRS and CDR2 YFSETQ. The CDR3 covers 15 residues. The CDR3 protein is CASSLGGRGYNEQFF. DNA for the CDR3: TGCGCCAGCAGCTTAGGCGGGAGAGGTTACAATGAGCAGTTCTTC.

The chain combines TRBV28 with TRBJ1-5; 9 bases map to TRBD1. J lost 5 bases, V lost 3 bases, and 5 bases had no gene match. Germline V CDR1 and CDR2: MDHEN, SYDVKM. This CDR3 spans 15 amino acids. The CDR3 DNA reads as TGTGCCAGCAGTTTTCGGACAGGGGTATATCAGCCCCAGCATTTT. This codes for CASSFRTGVYQPQHF. Complete variable domain (other parts from reference TRBV28 and TRBJ1-5): DVKVTQSSRYLVKRTGEKVFLECVQDMDHENMFWYRQDPGLGLRLIYFSYDVKMKEKGDIPEGYSVSREKKERFSLILESASTNQTSMYLCASSFRTGVYQPQHFGDGTRLSIL.

The V and J genes are TRBV29-1 and TRBJ2-1, with D maybe TRBD2 (6 bases). Germline assignment: CDR1 SQVTM and CDR2 ANQGSEA. Trimming cost V 6 bases and J 6 bases, with 12 bases left between them. The CDR3 loop spans 12 amino acids. The CDR3 here is CSVAGSGNEQFF. The CDR3 DNA reads TGCAGCGTGGCGGGGAGCGGCAATGAGCAGTTCTTC.

V and J are TRBV30 and TRBJ1-5; perhaps TRBD1 as D (5 bases). The CDR3 extends over 15 amino acids. Deletions cut 0 bases from V and 0 bases from J, with 9 bases between. Germline V CDR1 and CDR2: GTSNPN, SVGIG (reference sequence). The CDR3 bases are TGTGCCTGGAGTGTAGGGGCAGTTAGCAATCAGCCCCAGCATTTT. This gives the protein CAWSVGAVSNQPQHF. Filled out from reference TRBV30 and TRBJ1-5, the complete variable domain reads SQTIHQWPATLVQPVGSPLSLECTVEGTSNPNLYWYRQAAGRGLQLLFYSVGIGQISSEVPQNLSASRPQDRQFILSSKKLLLSDSGFYLCAWSVGAVSNQPQHFGDGTRLSIL.

This chain joins TRBV28 and TRBJ2-1, with 8 bases aligning to TRBD2. In germline, CDR1 is MDHEN, CDR2 SYDVKM. This CDR3 is built from 13 residues. The V and J ends lost 5 bases and 8 bases, in that order; junction bases with no gene match: 5. DNA of the CDR3: TGTGCCAGCAGTGCGGGGGGAGGGGATGAGCAGTTCTTC. It codes for CASSAGGGDEQFF.